Each of the 28 T cell receptor beta chains below was sequenced from the same sample in a study of cytomegalovirus exposure and HLA in healthy donors. Profiling relied on immunoSEQ multiplex PCR, and the TCRdb table lists in-frame clones only, not all of them. This table holds about 100,000 clones, 90% to 96% found once. The material sequenced was PBMCs. Every receptor here comes from a woman under 30 in good health and CMV-seronegative.

J is TRBJ2-2 and V is TRBV27, with D uncertain. Germline-derived CDR1 and CDR2 are MNHEY and SMNVEV (reference sequence). Trimming removed 3 bases at V and 3 bases at J, with 8 bases between. CDR3 size: 14 residues. The CDR3 sequence: CASSFSRDTGELFF. CDR3 nucleotides: TGTGCCAGCAGTTTTTCCCGGGACACCGGGGAGCTGTTTTTT.

Here the CDR3 reads CSVPGTGSGYTF. CDR3 coding DNA: TGCAGCGTTCCCGGGACAGGGAGTGGCTACACCTTC. The gene calls are TRBV29-1 and TRBJ1-2; 9 nucleotides line up with TRBD1. Germline trimming cut 5 bases from V and 7 bases from J; bases unmatched to any gene: 5. The CDR3 contains 12 residues. Germline CDR1 and CDR2: SQVTM and ANQGSEA.

The chain recombines TRBV6-5 with TRBJ2-3; 9 bases match TRBD1. Trimming removed 2 bases from V and 1 base from J; junction bases left unmatched: 4. The CDR3 consists of 16 residues. Germline loops: CDR1 MNHEY, CDR2 SVGAGI. The CDR3 sequence: CASSYDRDRGTDTQYF. CDR3 DNA sequence: TGTGCCAGCAGTTACGACCGGGACAGGGGCACAGATACGCAGTATTTT.

Only one count was recorded for this clone. The chain carries TRBV9 and TRBJ2-7, with D possibly matching TRBD1 (6 bases). The CDR3 has 13 amino acids. V dropped 4 bases and J dropped 4 bases, with 12 bases sitting between them. Germline V gene lookup returns CDR1 SGDLS and CDR2 YYNGEE. Here the CDR3 DNA reads TGTGCCAGCAGCCCGGACAGAGATTACGAGCAGTACTTC. It is translated as CASSPDRDYEQYF.

The chain has TRBV15 and TRBJ1-1, with TRBD1 matching over 10 bases. V shed 0 bases and J 0 bases; nucleotides not matched to a gene: 19. The CDR3 runs to 22 residues. CDR1 LNHNV and CDR2 YYDKDF come from the germline V gene (reference sequence). CDR3 sequence: CATSRDWVFGTGVSWVNTEAFF. Here the CDR3 DNA reads TGTGCCACCAGCAGAGATTGGGTATTTGGGACAGGGGTCAGTTGGGTGAACACTGAAGCTTTCTTT.

This clone was seen more than once but under ten times. CDR3 coding DNA: TGTGCCAGTAGTATAGATGTGGGGACAGCCCAAGAGACCCAGTACTTC. Translation: CASSIDVGTAQETQYF. The genes are TRBV19 and TRBJ2-5, with 7 bases identical to TRBD1. Germline trimming cut 0 bases from V and 1 base from J; bases unmatched to any gene: 5. The length of the CDR3 is 16 residues. CDR1 is LNHDA and CDR2 is SQIVND in the germline V gene (reference sequence).

V usage is TRBV15 and J usage is TRBJ1-4, with 7 nucleotides matching TRBD1. This CDR3 comprises 13 residues. CDR1 and CDR2 from the germline V gene are LNHNV and YYDKDF (reference sequence). The V gene end was trimmed by 3 bases and the J gene end by 8 bases; junction bases not matched to a gene: 3. For the CDR3, the DNA is TGTGCCACCAGCAGCCCGGGACAGGAAAAACTGTTTTTT. Amino acid sequence: CATSSPGQEKLFF.

The table lists this clone with a count of one. The chain links TRBV4-2 to TRBJ2-3; maybe TRBD2 (7 bases). The CDR3 is made up of 19 amino acids. Germline CDR1 LGHNA, CDR2 YNFKEQ. Trimming removed 2 bases from V and 2 bases from J, with 23 bases in between. Here the CDR3 DNA reads TGTGCCAGCAGCCAACCTCCCCTCCTTCGAGGGGGGGCCACAGATACGCAGTATTTT. This translates into CASSQPPLLRGGATDTQYF.

J is TRBJ1-2 and V is TRBV28; no clear D gene. The length of the CDR3 is 13 residues. V was clipped by 2 bases and J by 8 bases, with 12 bases between them. Per germline, CDR1 MDHEN and CDR2 SYDVKM. In DNA form, the CDR3 reads TGTGCCAGCAGTTTAATTGCCCCTCAGGGCTACACCTTC. This sequence encodes CASSLIAPQGYTF.

This clone was seen a single time. The chain has TRBV18 and TRBJ2-7; D is perhaps TRBD2 (7 bases). The V gene lost 5 bases and the J gene lost 2 bases, with 13 bases spanning the gap. The germline V gene has CDR1 KGHSH and CDR2 LQKENI. The CDR3 sequence is 14 residues long. CDR3 coding DNA: TGTGCCAGCTCAACGGGGGGCGTCCCCTACGAGCAGTACTTC. Translation gives CASSTGGVPYEQYF. The full variable domain, its missing parts supplied by reference TRBV18 and TRBJ2-7, is NAGVMQNPRHLVRRRGQEARLRCSPMKGHSHVYWYRQLPEEGLKFMVYLQKENIIDESGMPKERFSAEFPKEGPSILRIQQVVRGDSAAYFCASSTGGVPYEQYFGPGTRLTVT.

The chain uses TRBV15 and TRBJ2-6; tentatively, D is TRBD1 (6 bases). Between the trimmed V and J ends, which lost 1 base and 0 bases, there was a span of 13 bases. Germline CDR1 reads LNHNV; CDR2 reads YYDKDF (reference sequence). CDR3 length: 18 residues. This CDR3 reads CATSRGGGRLSGANVLTF. The CDR3 bases are TGTGCCACCAGCAGAGGAGGGGGAAGGCTCTCTGGGGCCAACGTCCTGACTTTC.

The genes are TRBV7-9 and TRBJ2-3; possibly TRBD1 for D (6 bases). This CDR3 comprises 17 residues. V lost 5 bases and J lost 0, with 18 bases in between. CDR1 is SEHNR and CDR2 is FQNEAQ in the germline V gene (reference sequence). The CDR3 reads CASSQMAGTPSTDTQYF. The CDR3 region has the DNA TGTGCCAGCAGCCAAATGGCCGGGACACCTAGCACAGATACGCAGTATTTT.

This chain connects TRBV5-1 to TRBJ2-5; unclear D gene. The DNA end is more similar to TRBJ2-7, so the J call may be wrong. This CDR3 spans 13 amino acids. Germline assignment: CDR1 SGHRS and CDR2 YFSETQ. DNA of the CDR3: TGCGCCAGCAGCTTTACAGTGGAAGACGAGCAGTACTTC. Translation: CASSFTVEDEQYF.

J is TRBJ1-6 and V is TRBV7-9; 8 nucleotides line up with TRBD1. Trimming at V came to 5 bases and at J to 10 bases, leaving 10 bases not matched to a gene. Germline CDR1 is SEHNR and CDR2 is FQNEAQ (reference sequence). This CDR3 is 15 amino acids long. This chain's CDR3 is CASSPGQGMRSPLHF. The CDR3 nucleotides read TGTGCCAGCAGCCCTGGACAGGGAATGCGGTCACCCCTCCACTTT. Full variable domain (rest looked up from reference TRBV7-9 and TRBJ1-6): DTGVSQNPRHKITKRGQNVTFRCDPISEHNRLYWYRQTLGQGPEFLTYFQNEAQLEKSRLLSDRFSAERPKGSFSTLEIQRTEQGDSAMYLCASSPGQGMRSPLHFGNGTRLTVT.

J is TRBJ2-3 and V is TRBV2, with D possibly being TRBD1 (6 bases). Germline V CDR1 and CDR2: SNHLY, FYNNEI. The V gene lost 7 bases and the J gene lost 7 bases, with 15 bases spanning the gap. The CDR3 spans 13 residues. CDR3 nucleotide sequence: TGTGCCAGCACCAACACAGGGATGAATACGCAGTATTTT. It is translated as CASTNTGMNTQYF.

The chain is built from TRBV27 and TRBJ1-6, with D perhaps TRBD1 (5 bases). Trimming left V 6 bases short and J 6 bases short, with 18 bases between. The length of the CDR3 is 16 residues. The V gene's germline CDR1 is MNHEY and CDR2 SMNVEV (reference sequence). The CDR3 nucleotides read TGTGCCAGCAGGACTCAGATAGGACAACCTAATTCACCCCTCCACTTT. It encodes CASRTQIGQPNSPLHF.

J is TRBJ1-5 and V is TRBV28; no clear D. V was clipped by 5 bases and J by 7 bases, with 15 bases between them. This CDR3 contains 14 residues. Germline CDR1 reads MDHEN; CDR2 reads SYDVKM. In DNA form, the CDR3 reads TGTGCCAGCAGTCCCCACTCGGGCGGGCAGCCCCAGCATTTT. As protein: CASSPHSGGQPQHF.

The chain joins TRBV30 to TRBJ2-7; 8 bases fit TRBD1. The ends lost 2 bases at V and 2 bases at J; junction bases unmatched: 5. This CDR3 contains 14 residues. The germline V gene encodes CDR1 GTSNPN and CDR2 SVGIG (reference sequence). CDR3 amino acids: CAWSSGQGTYEQYF. CDR3 coding DNA: TGTGCCTGGAGTTCAGGACAGGGTACCTACGAGCAGTACTTC.

The chain employs TRBV28 and TRBJ1-2, with D perhaps TRBD1 (6 bases). Trimming removed 2 bases from V and 4 bases from J, with 14 bases in between. Germline V CDR1 and CDR2: MDHEN, SYDVKM. The CDR3 loop spans 15 amino acids. The CDR3 reads CASSLTGLIGYGYTF. The CDR3 nucleotides read TGTGCCAGCAGTTTAACAGGGCTCATCGGCTATGGCTACACCTTC.

V and J are TRBV19 and TRBJ1-6; the D gene is possibly TRBD1 (5 bases). Trimming cost V 3 bases and J 7 bases, with 16 bases left between them. Per the germline V gene, CDR1 is LNHDA and CDR2 is SQIVND (reference sequence). This CDR3 has 16 residues. The CDR3 here is CASSIQRWGENSPLHF. DNA of the CDR3: TGTGCCAGTAGTATCCAGCGCTGGGGGGAGAATTCACCCCTCCACTTT.

The chain couples TRBV4-2 to TRBJ1-1; no clear D. The germline V and J ends were trimmed by 1 base and 1 base, with 7 bases remaining between them. Germline values: CDR1 LGHNA, CDR2 YNFKEQ. This CDR3 region has 14 residues. The CDR3 DNA reads TGTGCCAGCAGCCAAGGCCCGGGGAACACTGAAGCTTTCTTT. Translating it yields CASSQGPGNTEAFF.

V usage is TRBV2 and J usage is TRBJ1-5; 10 bases line up with TRBD1. Per the germline V gene, CDR1 is SNHLY and CDR2 is FYNNEI. The CDR3 covers 16 residues. V was pared by 3 bases and J by 6 bases, with 8 bases of the junction left unmatched. The CDR3 DNA follows: TGTGCCAGCAGTGAGAGAGTGACAGGGGGCGGTCAGCCCCAGCATTTT. It yields the protein CASSERVTGGGQPQHF.

This chain links TRBV10-3 with TRBJ1-2; 7 positions agree with TRBD1. CDR1 is ENHRY, CDR2 SYGVKD, per germline. V was pared by 10 bases and J by 3 bases, with 8 bases of the junction left unmatched. The CDR3 covers 13 residues. CDR3 loop: CATGTASYYGYTF. The CDR3 coding sequence is TGTGCCACAGGGACAGCAAGTTACTATGGCTACACCTTC.

The rearrangement joins TRBV28 to TRBJ2-7; TRBD2 matches 8 bases. CDR1 and CDR2 (germline): MDHEN, SYDVKM. V was clipped by 5 bases and J by 0 bases; unmatched bases: 6. This CDR3 comprises 15 residues. CDR3 sequence: CASSPGGVSSYEQYF. Here the CDR3 DNA reads TGTGCCAGCAGTCCCGGGGGGGTCAGCTCCTACGAGCAGTACTTC.

This chain connects TRBV5-6 to TRBJ2-3; 7 nucleotides line up with TRBD1. The CDR3 is 14 amino acids. V trimming: 7 bases; J trimming: 1 base; junction bases outside the gene matches: 6. Germline loops: CDR1 SGHDT, CDR2 YYEEEE. The CDR3 loop reads CASLRDSRTDTQYF. In DNA form, the CDR3 reads TGTGCCAGCCTCCGGGACAGTCGCACAGATACGCAGTATTTT.

CDR3 sequence reads: CASSFGQAGLVYGYTF. CDR3 nucleotide sequence: TGTGCCAGTAGTTTTGGACAGGCTGGCCTTGTCTATGGCTACACCTTC. The V call is TRBV19, the J call TRBJ1-2; 7 bases match TRBD1. V shed 5 bases, J shed 4 bases, and the junction held 13 bases outside the gene matches. There are 16 residues in the CDR3. CDR1 LNHDA and CDR2 SQIVND come from the germline V gene (reference sequence).

This sequence joins TRBV19 and TRBJ1-4; no reliable D call. V lost 6 bases and J 3 bases, leaving 8 bases between the germline ends. Per the germline V gene, CDR1 is LNHDA and CDR2 is SQIVND (reference sequence). The CDR3 sequence is 13 residues long. DNA for the CDR3: TGTGCCAGTAGCCGGAGAGCTAATGAAAAACTGTTTTTT. Encoded protein: CASSRRANEKLFF.

This clone was seen a handful of times. V and J are TRBV6-5 and TRBJ1-2; no firm D call. The germline V gene has CDR1 MNHEY and CDR2 SVGAGI. Deletions cut 7 bases from V and 3 bases from J, with 15 bases between. The CDR3 totals 14 residues. CDR3 nucleotides: TGTGCCAGCACTCGAGGGCCAACCTACTATGGCTACACCTTC. It is translated as CASTRGPTYYGYTF.